One TCR beta chain is described in this entry. Only a few counts were recorded for this clone. What this receptor recognizes is not known. Within one base of it there is no much larger clone, and no base qualities were kept. Inclusive of the bounding cysteine and phenylalanine, the CDR3 is 12 residues long. Only the CDR3 region is kept as DNA, spanning 36 bases read in frame from base 1. The junction carries 7 bases between V and J, which are trimmed by 4 bases and 3 bases respectively. Looking up the germline V gene yields CDR1 SQVTM and CDR2 ANQGSEA. Libraries came from the immunoSEQ multiplex PCR assay. Entries here come from immuneACCESS through TCRdb and include only in-frame sequences with V and J called. Some clones fail to appear in such tables; in the studies checked, an unresolved V gene covers under half of the shortfall, and the cause of the remainder is unknown. The sample table holds some 97,000 clones, of which 70% to 85% were seen once. Roughly 6.2% of the sample comes from the top ten.

For every enrolled patient, mismatch repair deficiency was confirmed by either polymerase chain reaction or immunohistochemistry. TCR sequencing was performed for a few patients who responded to pembrolizumab therapy. Pembrolizumab PD-1 blockade was prospectively tested in advanced mismatch repair-deficient cancers, regardless of tissue of origin, in the phase II trial. Serial peripheral blood T cell samples were collected before and at multiple times after starting PD-1 blockade. Blood sampling times were reported as weeks after the first pembrolizumab dose. The sample originates from a study of PD-1 blockade in mismatch repair-deficient tumors (dated by TCRdb to 2017 to 2019). The study in broad terms: The trial enrolled fewer than 90 consecutive patients with 12 to 13 mismatch repair-deficient cancer types between 2013 and 2016, all previously treated and progressing. Deep sequencing of TCR CDR3 regions was used to track tumor-associated T cell clones in peripheral blood of patients responding to PD-1 blockade.

Study-wide findings and limitations: Clones residing in the tumor, which were often undetectable in blood before treatment, expanded quickly after pembrolizumab and then contracted, generally before radiologic responses.

The material sequenced was peripheral blood, taken approximately 35 weeks after starting pembrolizumab. The V and J segments used are TRBV29-1 and TRBJ1-5; the D gene is perhaps TRBD1, from 6 matching bases. This receptor was taken from an adult with mismatch repair-deficient cancer. The CDR3 reads CSVGQANQPQHF. The DNA reads TGCAGCGTTGGACAGGCCAATCAGCCCCAGCATTTT.